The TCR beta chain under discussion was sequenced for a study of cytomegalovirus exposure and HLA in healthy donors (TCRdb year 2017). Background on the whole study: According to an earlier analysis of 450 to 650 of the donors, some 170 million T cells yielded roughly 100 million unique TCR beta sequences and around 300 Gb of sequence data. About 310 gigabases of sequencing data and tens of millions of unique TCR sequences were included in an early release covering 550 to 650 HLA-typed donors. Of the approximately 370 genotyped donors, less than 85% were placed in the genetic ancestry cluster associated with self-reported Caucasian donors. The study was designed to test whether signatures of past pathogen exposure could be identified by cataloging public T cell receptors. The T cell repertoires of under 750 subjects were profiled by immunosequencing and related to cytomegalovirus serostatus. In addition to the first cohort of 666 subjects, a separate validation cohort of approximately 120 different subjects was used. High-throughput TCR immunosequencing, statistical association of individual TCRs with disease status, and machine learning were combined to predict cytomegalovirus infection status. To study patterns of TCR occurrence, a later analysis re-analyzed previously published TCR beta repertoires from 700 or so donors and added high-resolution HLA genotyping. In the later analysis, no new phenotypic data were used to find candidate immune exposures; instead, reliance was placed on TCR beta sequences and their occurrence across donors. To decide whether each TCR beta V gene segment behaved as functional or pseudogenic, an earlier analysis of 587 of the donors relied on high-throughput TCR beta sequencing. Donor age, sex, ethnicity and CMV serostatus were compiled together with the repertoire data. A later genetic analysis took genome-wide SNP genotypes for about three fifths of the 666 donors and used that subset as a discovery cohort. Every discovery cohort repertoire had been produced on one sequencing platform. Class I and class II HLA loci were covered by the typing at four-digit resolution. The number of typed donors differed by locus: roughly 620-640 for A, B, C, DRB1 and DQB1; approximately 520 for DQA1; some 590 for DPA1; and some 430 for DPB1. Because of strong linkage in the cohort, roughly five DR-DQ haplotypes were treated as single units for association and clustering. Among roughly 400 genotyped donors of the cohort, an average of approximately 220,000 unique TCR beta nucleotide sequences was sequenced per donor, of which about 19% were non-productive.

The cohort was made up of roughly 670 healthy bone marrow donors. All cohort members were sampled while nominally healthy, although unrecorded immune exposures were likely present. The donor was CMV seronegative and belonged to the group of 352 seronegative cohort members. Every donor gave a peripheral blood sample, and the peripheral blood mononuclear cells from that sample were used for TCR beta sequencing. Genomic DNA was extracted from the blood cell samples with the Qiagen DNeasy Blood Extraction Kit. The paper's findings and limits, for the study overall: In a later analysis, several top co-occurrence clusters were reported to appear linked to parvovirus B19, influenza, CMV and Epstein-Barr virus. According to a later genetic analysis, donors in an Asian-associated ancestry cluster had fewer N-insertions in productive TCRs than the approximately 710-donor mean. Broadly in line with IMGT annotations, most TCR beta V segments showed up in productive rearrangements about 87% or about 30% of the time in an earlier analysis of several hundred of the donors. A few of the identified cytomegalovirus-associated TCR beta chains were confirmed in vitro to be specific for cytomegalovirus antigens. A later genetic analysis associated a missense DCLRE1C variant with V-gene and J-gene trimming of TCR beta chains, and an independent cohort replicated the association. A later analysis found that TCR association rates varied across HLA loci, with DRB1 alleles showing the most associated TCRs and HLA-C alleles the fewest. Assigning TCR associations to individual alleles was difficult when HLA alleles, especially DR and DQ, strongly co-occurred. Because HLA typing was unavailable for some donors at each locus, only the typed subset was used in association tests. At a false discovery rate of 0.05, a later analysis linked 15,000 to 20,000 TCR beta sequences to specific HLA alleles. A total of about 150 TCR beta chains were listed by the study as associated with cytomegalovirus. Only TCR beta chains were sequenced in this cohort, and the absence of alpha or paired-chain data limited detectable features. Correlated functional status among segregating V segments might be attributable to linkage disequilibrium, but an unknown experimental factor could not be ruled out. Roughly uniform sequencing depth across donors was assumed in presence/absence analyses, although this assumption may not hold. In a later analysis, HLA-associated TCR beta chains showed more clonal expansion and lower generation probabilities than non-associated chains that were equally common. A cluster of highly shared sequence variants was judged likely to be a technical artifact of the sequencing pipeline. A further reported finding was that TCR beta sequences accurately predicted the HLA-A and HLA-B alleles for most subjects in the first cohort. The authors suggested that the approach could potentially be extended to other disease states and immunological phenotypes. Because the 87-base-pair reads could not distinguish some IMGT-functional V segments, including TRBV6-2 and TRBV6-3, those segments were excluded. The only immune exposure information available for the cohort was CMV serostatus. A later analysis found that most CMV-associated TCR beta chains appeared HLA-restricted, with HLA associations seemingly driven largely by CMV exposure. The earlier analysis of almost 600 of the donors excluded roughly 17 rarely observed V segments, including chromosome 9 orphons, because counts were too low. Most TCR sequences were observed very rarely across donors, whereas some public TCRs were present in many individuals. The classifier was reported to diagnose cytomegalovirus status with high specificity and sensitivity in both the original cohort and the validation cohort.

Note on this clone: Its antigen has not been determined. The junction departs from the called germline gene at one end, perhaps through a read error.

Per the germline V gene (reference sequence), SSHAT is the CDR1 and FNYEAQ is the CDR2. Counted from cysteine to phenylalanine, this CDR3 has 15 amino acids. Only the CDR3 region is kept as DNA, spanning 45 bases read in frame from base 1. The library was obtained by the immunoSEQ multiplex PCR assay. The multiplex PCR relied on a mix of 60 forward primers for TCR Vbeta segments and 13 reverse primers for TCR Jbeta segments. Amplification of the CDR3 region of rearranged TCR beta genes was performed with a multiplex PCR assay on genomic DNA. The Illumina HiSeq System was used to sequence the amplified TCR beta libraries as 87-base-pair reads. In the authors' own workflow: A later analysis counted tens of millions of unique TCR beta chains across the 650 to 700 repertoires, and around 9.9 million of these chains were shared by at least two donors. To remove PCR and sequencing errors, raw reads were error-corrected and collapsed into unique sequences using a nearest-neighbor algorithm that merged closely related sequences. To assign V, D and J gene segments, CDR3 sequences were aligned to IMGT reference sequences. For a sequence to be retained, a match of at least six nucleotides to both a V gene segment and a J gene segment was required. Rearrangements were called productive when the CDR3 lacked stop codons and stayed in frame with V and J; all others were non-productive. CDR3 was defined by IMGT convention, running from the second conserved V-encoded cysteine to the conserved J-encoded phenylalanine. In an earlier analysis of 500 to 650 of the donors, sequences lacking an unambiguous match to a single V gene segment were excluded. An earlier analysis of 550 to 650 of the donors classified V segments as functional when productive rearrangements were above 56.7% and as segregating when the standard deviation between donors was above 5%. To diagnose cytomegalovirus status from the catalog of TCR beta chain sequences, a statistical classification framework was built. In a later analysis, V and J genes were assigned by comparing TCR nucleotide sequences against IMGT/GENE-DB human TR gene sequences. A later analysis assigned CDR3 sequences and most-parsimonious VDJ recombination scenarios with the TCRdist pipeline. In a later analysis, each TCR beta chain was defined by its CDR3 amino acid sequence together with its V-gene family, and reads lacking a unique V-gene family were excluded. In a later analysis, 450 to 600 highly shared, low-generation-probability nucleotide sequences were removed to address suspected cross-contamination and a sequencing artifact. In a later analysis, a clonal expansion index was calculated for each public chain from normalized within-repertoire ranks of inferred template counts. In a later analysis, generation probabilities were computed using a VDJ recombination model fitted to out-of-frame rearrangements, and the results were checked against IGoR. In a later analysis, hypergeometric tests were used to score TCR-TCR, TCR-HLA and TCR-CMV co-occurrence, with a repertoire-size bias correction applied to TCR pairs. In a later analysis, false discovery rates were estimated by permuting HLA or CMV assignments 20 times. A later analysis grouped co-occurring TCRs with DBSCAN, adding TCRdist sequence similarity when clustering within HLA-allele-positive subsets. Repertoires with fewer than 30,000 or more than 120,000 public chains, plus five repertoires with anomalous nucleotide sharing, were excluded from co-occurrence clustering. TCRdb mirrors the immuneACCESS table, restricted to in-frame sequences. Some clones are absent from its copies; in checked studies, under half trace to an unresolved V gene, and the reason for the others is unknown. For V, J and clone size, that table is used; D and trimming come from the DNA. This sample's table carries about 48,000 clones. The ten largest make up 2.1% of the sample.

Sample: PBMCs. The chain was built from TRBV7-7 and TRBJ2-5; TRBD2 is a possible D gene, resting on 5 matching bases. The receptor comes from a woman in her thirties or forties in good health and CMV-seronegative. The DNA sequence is TGTGCTAGCAGCTTAGAAGGCTTATGGGGAGAGAACCAGTACTTC. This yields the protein CASSLEGLWGENQYF.